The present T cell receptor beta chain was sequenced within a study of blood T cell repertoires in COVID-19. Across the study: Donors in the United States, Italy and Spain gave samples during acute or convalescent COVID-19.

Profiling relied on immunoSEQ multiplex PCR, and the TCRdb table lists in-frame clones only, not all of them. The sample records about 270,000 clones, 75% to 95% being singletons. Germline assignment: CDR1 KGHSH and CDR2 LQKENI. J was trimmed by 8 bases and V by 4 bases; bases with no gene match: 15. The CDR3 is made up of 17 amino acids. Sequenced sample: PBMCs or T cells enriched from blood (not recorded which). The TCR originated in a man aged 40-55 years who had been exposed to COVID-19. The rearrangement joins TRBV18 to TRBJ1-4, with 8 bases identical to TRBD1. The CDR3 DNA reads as TGTGCCAGCTCACAATTTTCTCAGGGGGCAAGCTACGAAAAACTGTTTTTT. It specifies CASSQFSQGASYEKLFF.